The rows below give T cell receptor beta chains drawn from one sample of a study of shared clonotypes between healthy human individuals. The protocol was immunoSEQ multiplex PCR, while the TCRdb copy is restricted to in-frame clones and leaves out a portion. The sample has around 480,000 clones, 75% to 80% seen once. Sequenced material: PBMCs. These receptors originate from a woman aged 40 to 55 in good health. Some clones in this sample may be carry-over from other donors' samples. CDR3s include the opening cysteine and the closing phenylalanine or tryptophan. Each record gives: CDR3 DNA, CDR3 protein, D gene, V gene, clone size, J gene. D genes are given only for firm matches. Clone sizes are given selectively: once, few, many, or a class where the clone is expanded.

TGTGCCAGCAGCCCCCGGTGGAGGGGTATCGACGAGCAGTACTTC,CASSPRWRGIDEQYF,NA,TRBV5-4,once,TRBJ2-7
TGTGCCAGCAGCTTAGTTCTTACGGGAGGTAGGTCCTACAATGAGCAGTTCTTC,CASSLVLTGGRSYNEQFF,TRBD2,TRBV7-9,NA,TRBJ2-1
TGTGCCAGCAGCCCTTTGGGGGACAGGGCCTACGAGCAGTACTTC,CASSPLGDRAYEQYF,TRBD1,TRBV4-2,NA,TRBJ2-7
TGTGCCAGCAGCTCTCGGACAGGGGCTGGAAACACCATATATTTT,CASSSRTGAGNTIYF,TRBD1,TRBV11-2,NA,TRBJ1-3
TGTGCCACCAGCAGTATAGGAGAATACACAGATACGCAGTATTTT,CATSSIGEYTDTQYF,NA,TRBV15,NA,TRBJ2-3
TGTGCCAGCAGCTTGATTCAGGGGAGCAAGACCCAGTACTTC,CASSLIQGSKTQYF,NA,TRBV5-6,NA,TRBJ2-5
TGTGCCAGCAGCTTAGTTGGGGGGCGGAATGAGCAGTTCTTC,CASSLVGGRNEQFF,NA,TRBV11-1,NA,TRBJ2-1
TGCGCCAGCAGCCGGACACGCTCAACTAGGGATGAGCAGTTCTTC,CASSRTRSTRDEQFF,NA,TRBV4-1,NA,TRBJ2-1
TGTGCCAGCAGCTTAGGAGCCAACAATGAGCAGTTCTTC,CASSLGANNEQFF,NA,TRBV11-3,many,TRBJ2-1
TGTGCCAGCAGCTCGTACCAAGAGACCCAGTACTTC,CASSSYQETQYF,NA,TRBV7-9,NA,TRBJ2-5
TGTGCCAGCACCGGGAGGGCTTACGAGCAGTACTTC,CASTGRAYEQYF,TRBD2,TRBV6-5,NA,TRBJ2-7
TGCGCCAGCAGCCAAGATTGGACTAGCGGATTCTCTGGGGCCAACGTCCTGACTTTC,CASSQDWTSGFSGANVLTF,TRBD2,TRBV4-3,NA,TRBJ2-6
TGTGCCAGCAGCGATGGTCGGGCGTGGTACAATGAGCAGTTCTTC,CASSDGRAWYNEQFF,NA,TRBV5-6,NA,TRBJ2-1
TGTGCCAGCAGCCACCCGTCCCGTTACGAGCAGTACTTC,CASSHPSRYEQYF,NA,TRBV7-9,NA,TRBJ2-7
TGTGCCAGCAGCTCCTCTAGCGGGAACTACAATGAGCAGTTCTTC,CASSSSSGNYNEQFF,TRBD2,TRBV7-7,NA,TRBJ2-1
TGCGCCAGCAGCAAAGGACGGAACACTGAAGCTTTCTTT,CASSKGRNTEAFF,NA,TRBV5-1,NA,TRBJ1-1
TGTGCCAGCAGCCCGGGGGGGGCGAGCAATCAGCCCCAGCATTTT,CASSPGGASNQPQHF,NA,TRBV9,NA,TRBJ1-5
TGTGCCAGCAGCGTAGGCCTCAGGGGTAATGAGCAGTTCTTC,CASSVGLRGNEQFF,NA,TRBV9,NA,TRBJ2-1
TGTGCCAGCGGTATGGGGGGAGGAATTACGAATGAGCAGTTCTTC,CASGMGGGITNEQFF,NA,TRBV2,NA,TRBJ2-1
TGTGCCGTACAGGGTACTAATGAAAAACTGTTTTTT,CAVQGTNEKLFF,NA,TRBV10-3,NA,TRBJ1-4
TGTGCCAGCTCACCCACCCCGATTGGAAACACCATATATTTT,CASSPTPIGNTIYF,NA,TRBV18,few,TRBJ1-3
TGTGCCAGCAGCTCCCAAGTAGATTACCAAGAGACCCAGTACTTC,CASSSQVDYQETQYF,NA,TRBV5-4,NA,TRBJ2-5
TGTGCCAGCAGTTTCCACCGGGCCCCGGGAGAGACCCAGTACTTC,CASSFHRAPGETQYF,NA,TRBV27,few,TRBJ2-5
TGTGCCAGCACCTACAGCGCTGGGGGAAACACAGATACGCAGTATTTT,CASTYSAGGNTDTQYF,NA,TRBV28,NA,TRBJ2-3
TGTGCCAGCATTTCACTAGGACGGCATAACTATGGCTACACCTTC,CASISLGRHNYGYTF,NA,TRBV7-9,once,TRBJ1-2
TGTGCCAGCTTTTTTGACCCAGGGGGCACTGAAGCTTTCTTT,CASFFDPGGTEAFF,TRBD1,TRBV2,NA,TRBJ1-1
TGCGCCAGCAGCCAAGAAGTGAGACGGCACCAAGAGACCCAGTACTTC,CASSQEVRRHQETQYF,NA,TRBV4-1,NA,TRBJ2-5
TGTGCCAGCAGCTTAGCCTCGGGGAGGCGGGAGCGGGATACGCAGTATTTT,CASSLASGRRERDTQYF,TRBD2,TRBV5-4,few,TRBJ2-3
TGTGCCAGCACCCTGGACAGTAATCAGCCCCAGCATTTT,CASTLDSNQPQHF,NA,TRBV7-9,few,TRBJ1-5
TGTGCCAGCAGTTACGAATACACAGATACGCAGTATTTT,CASSYEYTDTQYF,NA,TRBV6-6,NA,TRBJ2-3
TGTGCCAGCAGTTTCAGGGAGCAGTTCTTC,CASSFREQFF,NA,TRBV28,NA,TRBJ2-1
TGTGCCAGCAGCCAACCCAGGGGGGCAGATACGCAGTATTTT,CASSQPRGADTQYF,NA,TRBV7-6,NA,TRBJ2-3
TGCAGCGTTGAGATACAGGGAAACGAGCAGTACTTC,CSVEIQGNEQYF,NA,TRBV29-1,NA,TRBJ2-7
TGTGCCAGCAGGCACAGGGTCGGGAACACCGGGGAGCTGTTTTTT,CASRHRVGNTGELFF,NA,TRBV14,few,TRBJ2-2
TGTGCCAGCTCCCCCGGGACAGGGTTCAACTATGGCTACACCTTC,CASSPGTGFNYGYTF,TRBD1,TRBV18,NA,TRBJ1-2
TGTGCCAGTAGAAGACAGGGACGGTCAGAGACCCAGTACTTC,CASRRQGRSETQYF,TRBD1,TRBV19,NA,TRBJ2-5
TGTGCCAGTAGCGAGGACAGCAAATCTGGGGCCAACGTCCTGACTTTC,CASSEDSKSGANVLTF,NA,TRBV19,NA,TRBJ2-6
TGCGCCAGCAGCTTGGCCGGGGGAAATCAGCCCCAGCATTTT,CASSLAGGNQPQHF,NA,TRBV5-1,NA,TRBJ1-5
TGCGCCAGCAGTGATGTGGTTCAGGATACGCAGTATTTT,CASSDVVQDTQYF,NA,TRBV10-1,NA,TRBJ2-3
TGTGCCTGGAGTTCCGGGGAAGGAACAGATACGCAGTATTTT,CAWSSGEGTDTQYF,NA,TRBV30,few,TRBJ2-3
TGCGCCAGCAGCTTCCAAGAGACCCAGTACTTC,CASSFQETQYF,NA,TRBV5-1,medium-sized,TRBJ2-5
TGTGCCAGCAGCTTATTTGGGACAGGGAATCGGCGTAGGTCCTACGAGCAGTACTTC,CASSLFGTGNRRRSYEQYF,TRBD1,TRBV7-8,NA,TRBJ2-7
TGCGCCAGCAGCTTTAGCGGAAAAAACACAGATACGCAGTATTTT,CASSFSGKNTDTQYF,NA,TRBV5-1,NA,TRBJ2-3
TGTGCCAGCAGTTTCCTCCCCGGACACCAAACGAGGGAGCAGTACTTC,CASSFLPGHQTREQYF,NA,TRBV27,NA,TRBJ2-7
TGTGCCAGCAGCCAAAGCGGGGTCACAGATACGCAGTATTTT,CASSQSGVTDTQYF,TRBD2,TRBV6-4,NA,TRBJ2-3